The following is a T cell receptor beta chain sequence with its context. Its cognate antigen has yet to be identified. No base qualities exist here, and no much larger clone lies one base off it. The library was generated by the immunoSEQ multiplex PCR assay. For the multiplex PCR, a mixture combining 60 forward primers for TCR Vbeta segments and 13 reverse primers for TCR Jbeta segments was used. Amplification of the CDR3 region of rearranged TCR beta genes was performed with a multiplex PCR assay on genomic DNA. On the Illumina HiSeq System, the amplified TCR beta libraries were sequenced as 87-base-pair reads. On the authors' methods: Across the roughly 600 repertoires, a later analysis counted 80 million or so unique TCR beta chains, around 10 million of which were shared by at least two donors. Raw reads were error-corrected and collapsed into unique sequences with a nearest-neighbor algorithm that merged closely related sequences to remove PCR and sequencing errors. Alignment of CDR3 sequences to IMGT reference sequences was used to assign V, D and J gene segments. Each retained sequence needed at least a six-nucleotide match to both a V gene segment and a J gene segment. Rearrangements were classified as productive when the CDR3 lacked stop codons and remained in frame with V and J, and all other rearrangements were classified as non-productive. Following IMGT convention, CDR3 was defined as the stretch from the second conserved V-encoded cysteine to the conserved J-encoded phenylalanine. In an earlier analysis of around 540 of the donors, sequences lacking an unambiguous match to a single V gene segment were excluded. An earlier analysis of some 610 of the donors called V segments functional above 56.7% productive rearrangements and segregating when the between-donor standard deviation exceeded 5%. A statistical classification framework was built to diagnose cytomegalovirus status from the catalog of TCR beta chain sequences. In a later analysis, V and J genes were assigned by comparing TCR nucleotide sequences against IMGT/GENE-DB human TR gene sequences. A later analysis assigned CDR3 sequences and most-parsimonious VDJ recombination scenarios with the TCRdist pipeline. A later analysis defined each TCR beta chain by its CDR3 amino acid sequence plus V-gene family, and excluded reads lacking a unique V-gene family. In a later analysis, a few hundred highly shared, low-generation-probability nucleotide sequences were removed to address suspected cross-contamination and a sequencing artifact. In a later analysis, a clonal expansion index was calculated for each public chain from normalized within-repertoire ranks of inferred template counts. In a later analysis, generation probabilities were computed using a VDJ recombination model fitted to out-of-frame rearrangements, and the results were checked against IGoR. In a later analysis, hypergeometric tests were used to score TCR-TCR, TCR-HLA and TCR-CMV co-occurrence, with a repertoire-size bias correction applied to TCR pairs. A later analysis estimated false discovery rates by permuting HLA or CMV assignments 20 times. In a later analysis, co-occurring TCRs were grouped using DBSCAN, and TCRdist sequence similarity was added for clustering within HLA-allele-positive subsets. Co-occurrence clustering excluded repertoires with fewer than 30,000 or more than 120,000 public chains, plus five with anomalous nucleotide sharing. The clones in this table, taken by TCRdb from immuneACCESS, are in-frame only. Not every clone is retained; where verified, under half of the shortfall comes from an unresolved V gene, and the cause of the rest is unknown. V and J calls and clone size come straight from that table; D and trimming were deduced from the DNA. The sample table shows approximately 110,000 clones, and around 62% are seen once. About 3.8% of the sample is held by the ten biggest clonotypes.

This entry belongs to a study of cytomegalovirus exposure and HLA in healthy donors (TCRdb year 2017). Concerning the study at large: In an earlier analysis of 550 to 750 of the donors, roughly 300 Gb of sequence data and 100 million or so unique TCR beta sequences from roughly 180 million T cells were reported. Of the roughly 390 genotyped donors, about 80% fell in the genetic ancestry cluster associated with self-reported Caucasian donors. Four or five DR-DQ haplotypes were handled as single units for association and clustering because linkage in the cohort was strong. Donor age, sex, ethnicity and CMV serostatus were compiled alongside the repertoire data. The number of typed donors differed by locus: about 620-640 for A, B, C, DRB1 and DQB1; roughly 510 for DQA1; about 600 for DPA1; and roughly 450 for DPB1. HLA typing included class I and class II loci at four-digit resolution. In a later analysis, previously published TCR beta repertoires from 550 to 750 donors were re-analyzed and high-resolution HLA genotyping was added so that TCR occurrence patterns could be studied. An earlier analysis of about 600 of the donors used high-throughput TCR beta sequencing to judge whether each TCR beta V gene segment behaved as functional or pseudogenic. An early release covering some 640 HLA-typed donors comprised approximately 290 gigabases of sequencing data and approximately 85 million unique TCR sequences. The T cell repertoires of around 730 subjects were profiled by immunosequencing and related to cytomegalovirus serostatus. Rather than drawing on any new phenotypic data, the later analysis identified candidate immune exposures from TCR beta sequences and the way those sequences occurred across donors. The aim of the study was to test whether cataloging public T cell receptors could identify signatures of past pathogen exposure. In a later genetic analysis, genome-wide SNP genotypes for 398 of the 666 donors were used, and that subset was treated as a discovery cohort. Among 300 to 450 genotyped donors of the cohort, an average of roughly 240,000 unique TCR beta nucleotide sequences were sequenced per donor, around a sixth of them non-productive. Every repertoire in the discovery cohort had been generated on one and the same sequencing platform. High-throughput TCR immunosequencing, statistical association of individual TCRs with disease status, and machine learning were combined to predict cytomegalovirus infection status. A separate validation cohort of about 110 different subjects was used in addition to the roughly 620-subject first cohort.

V loses 3 bases at its end and J loses 3 bases; junction bases beyond the gene matches: 3. CDR1 and CDR2, looked up from the germline V gene, are SGHTA and FQGNSA. From the cysteine through the phenylalanine, the CDR3 covers 15 amino acids. The entry retains the CDR3 DNA only, 45 bases that are in frame from base 1. Overall study outcomes, separate from this receptor: Sequencing depth was assumed to be roughly uniform across donors in the presence/absence analyses, though that assumption may not hold. The sequencing pipeline was judged likely to have produced a cluster of highly shared sequence variants as a technical artifact. A further reported finding was that TCR beta sequences accurately predicted the HLA-A and HLA-B alleles for most subjects in the first cohort. The authors suggested that the approach could potentially be extended to other disease states and immunological phenotypes. Correlated functional status among segregating V segments might be attributable to linkage disequilibrium, but an unknown experimental factor could not be ruled out. According to a later genetic analysis, donors in an Asian-associated ancestry cluster had fewer N-insertions in productive TCRs than the roughly 670-donor mean. Immune exposure information for the cohort was limited to CMV serostatus. While some public TCRs were present in many individuals, most TCR sequences turned up only very rarely across donors. Compared with equally common non-associated chains, HLA-associated TCR beta chains in a later analysis were more clonally expanded and had lower generation probabilities. Three of the identified cytomegalovirus-associated TCR beta chains were confirmed in vitro to be specific for cytomegalovirus antigens. According to a later analysis, parvovirus B19, influenza, CMV and Epstein-Barr virus appeared linked to several top co-occurrence clusters. The study gave a list of some 150 TCR beta chains associated with cytomegalovirus. In a later analysis, most CMV-associated TCR beta chains were found to appear HLA-restricted, with HLA associations seemingly driven largely by CMV exposure. When HLA alleles, especially DR and DQ, strongly co-occurred, attributing TCR associations to individual alleles was difficult. In an earlier analysis of more than 500 of the donors, most TCR beta V segments appeared in productive rearrangements about 87% or about 30% of the time, broadly matching IMGT annotations. An association between a missense DCLRE1C variant and V-gene and J-gene trimming of TCR beta chains was found in a later genetic analysis and replicated in an independent cohort. In a later analysis, the rate of TCR association differed among HLA loci, with DRB1 alleles having the most associated TCRs and HLA-C alleles having the fewest. The earlier analysis of 587 of the donors excluded seventeen rarely observed V segments, including chromosome 9 orphons, because counts were too low. In this cohort, only TCR beta chains were sequenced, and detectable features were limited by the absence of alpha or paired-chain data. Cytomegalovirus status was reported to be diagnosed by the classifier with high specificity and sensitivity in both the original and validation cohorts. A later analysis associated 16,951 TCR beta sequences with specific HLA alleles at a false discovery rate of 0.05. The 87-base-pair reads could not distinguish some IMGT-functional V segments, including TRBV6-2 and TRBV6-3, so those segments were excluded. Because HLA typing was missing for some donors at each locus, association tests included only the typed subset.

The cohort consisted of hundreds of healthy bone marrow donors. Cohort members were all nominally healthy when sampled, although unrecorded immune exposures were likely present. The donor was CMV seropositive and was included in the group of around 300 seropositive cohort members. A peripheral blood sample was provided by each donor, and peripheral blood mononuclear cells were used for TCR beta sequencing. The Qiagen DNeasy Blood Extraction Kit was used to extract genomic DNA from the blood cell samples. The TCR comes from a man aged 25-40 years in good health and CMV-seropositive. Sequencing was done on a sample of PBMCs. The chain joins TRBV7-2 to TRBJ2-7; 12 junctional bases match TRBD1. The sequence in DNA is TGTGCCAGCAGCTTGGGACAGGGGGCCCTCTACGAGCAGTACTTC. Translated, it reads CASSLGQGALYEQYF.